This T cell receptor beta chain comes out of a study of T cell responses to AZD1222 COVID-19 vaccine. Clones were sequenced by immunoSEQ multiplex PCR, and TCRdb holds only the in-frame ones, with some missing. Among under 150,000 clones listed, around 92% were seen once. This TCR came from an adult in good health. The sample was peripheral blood, taken on day 0 of AZD1222 vaccination.

The DNA of the CDR3 is TGTGCCAGCAGCCCTACAGGGGGGCGCGGGAGCTTCTACGAGCAGTACTTC. Amino acids: CASSPTGGRGSFYEQYF. The chain recombines TRBV7-9 with TRBJ2-7; a weak D match, TRBD1 (8 bases). The V end lost 5 bases, the J end lost 3 bases, and 23 bases lay between the germline ends. The CDR3 contains 17 residues. Germline CDR1 is SEHNR and CDR2 is FQNEAQ (reference sequence).